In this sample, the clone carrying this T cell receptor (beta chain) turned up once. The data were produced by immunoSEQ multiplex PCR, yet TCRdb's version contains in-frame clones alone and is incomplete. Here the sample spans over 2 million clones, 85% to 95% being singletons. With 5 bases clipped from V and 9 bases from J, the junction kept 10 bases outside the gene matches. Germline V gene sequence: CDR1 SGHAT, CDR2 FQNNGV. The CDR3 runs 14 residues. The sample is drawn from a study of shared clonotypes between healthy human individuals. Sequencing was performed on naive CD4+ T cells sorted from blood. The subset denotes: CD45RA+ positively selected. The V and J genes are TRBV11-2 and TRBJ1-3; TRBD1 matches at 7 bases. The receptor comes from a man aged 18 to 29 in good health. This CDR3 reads CASSPQGDAGTIYF. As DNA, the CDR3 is TGTGCCAGCAGCCCTCAGGGGGACGCCGGCACCATATATTTT.